This T cell receptor beta chain was captured by sequencing in a study of beta chain features in type 1 diabetes. The study, taken as a whole, reports: Shorter TCRB CDR3s, moderately but significantly so, marked every one of the four CD4+ subsets in Type 1 diabetes patients. Whether HLA type influences TCRB rearrangement remained unresolved here. A greater similarity of naive, central memory and Treg TCRB repertoires was seen among patients than among healthy donors.

As every portion of the isolated RNA was reverse transcribed, the sequencing read expressed TCRB transcripts. Average reads for naive, central memory and regulatory T cell samples were roughly 3.4 million. Sequencing was performed with immunoSEQ multiplex PCR; in TCRdb, only in-frame clones are kept and a portion is missing. The data hold some 350,000 clones, with approximately 13% observed a single time. V was shortened by 5 bases and J by 0 bases, with 17 bases between the two germline ends. The CDR3 consists of 18 residues. Looked up from germline, CDR1 is LNHDA and CDR2 is SQIVND (reference sequence). A single heparinised blood sample, averaging approximately 110 mL, was obtained per donor. Comment on this clone: Its antigen remains unknown.

This TCR was sampled from a woman younger than 35 with type 1 diabetes. The sequenced sample was naive CD4+ T cells from blood. The V call is TRBV19, the J call TRBJ2-6; tentative D call: TRBD1 (5 bases). For the CDR3, the DNA is TGTGCCAGTAGTCCCGTACAGGTCCCTACCTCTGGGGCCAACGTCCTGACTTTC. It encodes CASSPVQVPTSGANVLTF.